One T cell receptor beta chain is described in this entry. Its antigen is currently not known. No base quality information exists; no much larger clone differs at one position. This sample was included in a study (dated by TCRdb to the early 2010s). The CDR1 and CDR2 encoded by the germline V gene (reference sequence) are SEHNR and FQNEAQ. The CDR3 has 12 amino acids, counting the end cysteine and phenylalanine. CDR3 DNA is the only sequence kept; it has 36 bases, read in frame from the first base. The trim is 5 bases for V and 15 bases for J, with a gap of 17 bases between the germline ends. TCRdb records Illumina Genome Analyzer IIx as the sequencer. TCRdb passed the public sequencing reads through fastp at Q25 and MiXCR, retaining productive beta sequences. Every CDR3 protein is listed once, alongside the most common genes and DNA of its rows. Recorded for this sample are roughly 6,400 distinct CDR3 sequences; approximately 30% of them occurred a single time. The ten largest clones represent roughly 20% of the sample.

The receptor's source is a human donor. The chain joins TRBV7-9 to TRBJ2-1; a tentative D call is TRBD2 (6 bases match). Material: blood. The DNA is TGTGCCAGCAGCCACCCAGCGGGTAGGGGGTTCTTC. The encoded protein is CASSHPAGRGFF.